The TCR beta chain described here comes from a study of shared clonotypes between healthy human individuals. Turning to the study itself: Researchers assigned three CD4 naive, three CD4 memory, two CD8 naive and one CD8 memory plate to each donor.

Assay: immunoSEQ multiplex PCR; the TCRdb copy retains only in-frame clones and omits some. The table has roughly 1.5 million clones, 95% to 99% seen once. Germline V gene data show CDR1 as SGDLS and CDR2 as YYNGEE. The CDR3 sequence is 14 residues long. V was shortened by 3 bases and J by 2 bases, with 10 bases between the two germline ends. Sequencing was done on a sample of naive CD4+ T cells sorted from blood. Stated subset: CD45RA+ positively selected. The TCR originated in a young man in good health. This chain uses TRBV9 with TRBJ2-3; D uncertain. The CDR3 loop is CASSGTSDTDTQYF. CDR3 DNA sequence: TGTGCCAGCAGCGGGACCTCAGACACAGATACGCAGTATTTT. The variable domain in full, completed from reference TRBV9 and TRBJ2-3, reads DSGVTQTPKHLITATGQRVTLRCSPRSGDLSVYWYQQSLDQGLQFLIQYYNGEERAKGNILERFSAQQFPDLHSELNLSSLELGDSALYFCASSGTSDTDTQYFGPGTRLTVL.